This T cell receptor beta chain was documented in a study of blood T cell repertoires in COVID-19. About the research overall: Recovered participants had two consecutive negative NP/OP PCR tests, healthcare professional clearance, or symptom resolution. The origin of the acute and convalescent COVID-19 samples was the United States, Italy and Spain.

This CDR3 is 14 amino acids long. From germline, CDR1 is MDHEN and CDR2 SYDVKM. V was pared by 2 bases and J by 5 bases, with 13 bases between. As processed by the authors: Amplifying reference gene primers gave estimates of nucleated cell counts. The protocol was immunoSEQ multiplex PCR, while the TCRdb copy is restricted to in-frame clones and leaves out a portion. V, J and clone size were drawn from that table, and D and trimming were deduced from the DNA. The data show 400,000 or so clones, with roughly 86% seen just once and about 1.9% held by the top ten. In terms of age and location, participants ranged from about 18 to 90 years and lived in about two dozen US areas.

The TCR originated in a man aged 35 to 55 in a cohort exposed to, infected with or recovered from COVID-19 (not recorded which). The genes are TRBV28 and TRBJ2-7; a weak D match, TRBD2 (5 bases). Input material: PBMCs or T cells enriched from blood (not recorded which). The CDR3 DNA sequence: TGTGCCAGCAGTTTAGCGGCTAGAGGGAACGAGCAGTACTTC. This sequence encodes CASSLAARGNEQYF.